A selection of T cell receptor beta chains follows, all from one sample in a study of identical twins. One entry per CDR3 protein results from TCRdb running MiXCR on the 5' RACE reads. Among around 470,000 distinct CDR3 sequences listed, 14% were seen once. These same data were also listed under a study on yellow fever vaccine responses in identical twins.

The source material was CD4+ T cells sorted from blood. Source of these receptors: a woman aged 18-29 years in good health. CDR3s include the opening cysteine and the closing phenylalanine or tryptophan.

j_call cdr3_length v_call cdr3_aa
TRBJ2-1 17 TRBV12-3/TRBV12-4 CASSLEGSGRWANEQFF
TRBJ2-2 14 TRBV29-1 CSVDEERGTGELFF
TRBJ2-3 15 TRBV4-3 CASSQAGRDTDTQYF
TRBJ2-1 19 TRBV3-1 CASSQGALAGGGRYNEQFF
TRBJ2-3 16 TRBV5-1 CASSLNQRGYTDTQYF
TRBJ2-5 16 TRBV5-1 CASSLLTGGYQETQYF
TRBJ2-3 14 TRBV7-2 CASRLGGGTDTQYF
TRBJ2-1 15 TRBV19 CASSFSRTSGGEQFF
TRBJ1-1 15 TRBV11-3 CASKTIRINNTEAFF
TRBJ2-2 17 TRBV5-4 CASSPQGGTLRGGELFF
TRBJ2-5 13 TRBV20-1 CSAQRQGRETQYF
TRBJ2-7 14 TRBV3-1 CASSPLGQPDEQYF
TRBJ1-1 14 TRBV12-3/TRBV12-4 CASSKTGSRTEAFF
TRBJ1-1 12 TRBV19 CASSTVNTEAFF
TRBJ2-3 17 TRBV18 CASSPLGLATAGDTQYF
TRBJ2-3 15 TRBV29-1 CSVLGLLTSTDTQYF
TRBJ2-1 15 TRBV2 CASSSFGGRDDEQFF
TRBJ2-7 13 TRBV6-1 CASSDRASYEQYF
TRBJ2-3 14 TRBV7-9 CASSLLSRGDTQYF
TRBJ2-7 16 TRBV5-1 CASSPLGQGGAYEQYF
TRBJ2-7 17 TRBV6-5 CASSYSLYRGLTYEQYF
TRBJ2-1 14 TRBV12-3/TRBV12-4 CASSSRDFYNEQFF
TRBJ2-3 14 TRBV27 CASSLRQGLDTQYF
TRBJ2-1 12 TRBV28 CASLFPYNEQFF